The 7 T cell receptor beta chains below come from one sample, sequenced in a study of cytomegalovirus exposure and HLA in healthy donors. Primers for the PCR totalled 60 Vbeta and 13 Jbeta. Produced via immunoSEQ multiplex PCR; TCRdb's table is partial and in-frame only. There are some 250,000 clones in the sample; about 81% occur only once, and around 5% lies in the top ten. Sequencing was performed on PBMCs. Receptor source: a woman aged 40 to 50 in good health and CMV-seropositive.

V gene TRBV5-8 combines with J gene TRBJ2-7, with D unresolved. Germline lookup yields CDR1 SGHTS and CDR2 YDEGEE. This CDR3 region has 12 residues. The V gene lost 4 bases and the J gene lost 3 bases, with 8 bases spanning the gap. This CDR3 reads CASSAGRYEQYF. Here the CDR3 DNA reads TGTGCCAGCAGCGCCGGTCGCTACGAGCAGTACTTC.

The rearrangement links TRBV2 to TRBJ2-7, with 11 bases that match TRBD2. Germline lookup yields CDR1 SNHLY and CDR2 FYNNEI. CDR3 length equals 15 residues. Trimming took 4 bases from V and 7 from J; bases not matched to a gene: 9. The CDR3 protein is CASSGSSGGAREQYF. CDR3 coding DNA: TGTGCCAGCAGTGGCAGTAGCGGGGGGGCGCGGGAGCAGTACTTC.

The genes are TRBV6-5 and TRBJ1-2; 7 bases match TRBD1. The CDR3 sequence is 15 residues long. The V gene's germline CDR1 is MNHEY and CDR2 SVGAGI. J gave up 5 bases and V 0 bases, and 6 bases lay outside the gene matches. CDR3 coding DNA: TGTGCCAGCAGTTACTCGAAATCAGGGGGTTATGGCTACACCTTC. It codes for CASSYSKSGGYGYTF.

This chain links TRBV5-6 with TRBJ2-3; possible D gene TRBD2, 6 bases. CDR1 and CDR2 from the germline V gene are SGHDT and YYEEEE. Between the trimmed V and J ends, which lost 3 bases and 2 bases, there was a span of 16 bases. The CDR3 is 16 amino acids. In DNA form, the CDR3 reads TGTGCCAGCAGCTGGGGGGTTGGGTTAGCCACAGATACGCAGTATTTT. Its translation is CASSWGVGLATDTQYF.

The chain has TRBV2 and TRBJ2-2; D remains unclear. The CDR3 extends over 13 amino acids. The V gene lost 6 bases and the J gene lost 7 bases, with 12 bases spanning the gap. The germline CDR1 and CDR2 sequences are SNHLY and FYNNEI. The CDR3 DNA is TGTGCCAGCAGCGCTTACGACATCGGGGAGCTGTTTTTT. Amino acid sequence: CASSAYDIGELFF.

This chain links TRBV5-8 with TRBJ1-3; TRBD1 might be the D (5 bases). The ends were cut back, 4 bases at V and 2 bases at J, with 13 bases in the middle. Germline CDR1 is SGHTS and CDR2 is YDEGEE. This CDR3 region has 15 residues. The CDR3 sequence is CASSGRGFPGNTIYF. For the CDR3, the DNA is TGTGCCAGCAGCGGTCGGGGGTTTCCTGGAAACACCATATATTTT.

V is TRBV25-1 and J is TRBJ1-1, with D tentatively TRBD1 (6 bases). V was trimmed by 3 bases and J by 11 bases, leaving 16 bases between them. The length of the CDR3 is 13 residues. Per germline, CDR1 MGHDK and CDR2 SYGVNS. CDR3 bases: TGTGCCAGCAGTGATCCCAAGGGAGGGGGGGCTTTCTTT. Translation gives CASSDPKGGGAFF.